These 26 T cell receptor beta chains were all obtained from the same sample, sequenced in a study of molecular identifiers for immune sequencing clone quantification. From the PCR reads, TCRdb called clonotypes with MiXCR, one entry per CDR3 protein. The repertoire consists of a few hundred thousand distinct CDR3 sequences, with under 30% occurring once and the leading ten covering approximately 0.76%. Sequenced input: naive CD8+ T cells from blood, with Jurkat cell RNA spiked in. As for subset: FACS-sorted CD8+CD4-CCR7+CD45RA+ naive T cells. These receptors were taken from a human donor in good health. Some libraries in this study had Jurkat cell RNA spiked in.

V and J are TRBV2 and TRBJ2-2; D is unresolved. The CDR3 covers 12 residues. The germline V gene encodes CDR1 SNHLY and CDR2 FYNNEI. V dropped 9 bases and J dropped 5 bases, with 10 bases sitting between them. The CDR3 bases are TGTGCCAGAAGTCCTTCAACCGGGGAGCTGTTTTTT. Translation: CARSPSTGELFF.

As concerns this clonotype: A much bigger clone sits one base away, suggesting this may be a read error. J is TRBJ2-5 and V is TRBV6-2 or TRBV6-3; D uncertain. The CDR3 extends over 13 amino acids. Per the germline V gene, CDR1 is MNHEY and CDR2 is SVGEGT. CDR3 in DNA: TGTGCCAGCACCGGAAAGTACCAAGAGCCCCAGTACTTC. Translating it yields CASTGKYQEPQYF.

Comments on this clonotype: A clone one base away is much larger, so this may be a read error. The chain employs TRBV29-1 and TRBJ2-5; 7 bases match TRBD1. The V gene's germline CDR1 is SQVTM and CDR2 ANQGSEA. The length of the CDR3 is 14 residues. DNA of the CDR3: TGCAGCGCCCCGACAGGGACGTTACAAGAGACCCAGTGCTTC. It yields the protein CSAPTGTLQETQCF.

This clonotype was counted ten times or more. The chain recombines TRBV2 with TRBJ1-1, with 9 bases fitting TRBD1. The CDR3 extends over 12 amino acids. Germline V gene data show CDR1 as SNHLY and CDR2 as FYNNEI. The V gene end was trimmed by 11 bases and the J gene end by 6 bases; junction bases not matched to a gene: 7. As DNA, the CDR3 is TGTGCCGACAGGGGGTTAGACGCTGAAGCTTTCTTT. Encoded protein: CADRGLDAEAFF.

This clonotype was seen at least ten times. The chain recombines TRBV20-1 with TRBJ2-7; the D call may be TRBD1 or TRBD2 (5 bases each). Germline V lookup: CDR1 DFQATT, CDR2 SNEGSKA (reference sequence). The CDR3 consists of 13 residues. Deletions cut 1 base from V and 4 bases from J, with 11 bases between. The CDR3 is CSARGDGPYEQYF. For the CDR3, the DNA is TGCAGTGCTAGAGGGGACGGACCATACGAGCAGTACTTC.

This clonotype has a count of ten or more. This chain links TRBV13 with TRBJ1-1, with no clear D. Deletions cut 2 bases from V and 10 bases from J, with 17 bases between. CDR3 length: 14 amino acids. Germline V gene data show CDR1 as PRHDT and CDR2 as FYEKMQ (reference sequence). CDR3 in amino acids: CASSLHRAGPGAFF. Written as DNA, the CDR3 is TGTGCCAGCAGCTTACATCGGGCTGGGCCCGGAGCTTTCTTT.

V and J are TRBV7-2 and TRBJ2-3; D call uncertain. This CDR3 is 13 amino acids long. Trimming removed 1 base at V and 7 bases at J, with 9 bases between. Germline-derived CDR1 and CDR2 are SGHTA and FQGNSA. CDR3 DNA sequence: TGTGCCAGCAGCTTAGGCGGCCGCAATACGCAGTATTTT. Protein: CASSLGGRNTQYF.

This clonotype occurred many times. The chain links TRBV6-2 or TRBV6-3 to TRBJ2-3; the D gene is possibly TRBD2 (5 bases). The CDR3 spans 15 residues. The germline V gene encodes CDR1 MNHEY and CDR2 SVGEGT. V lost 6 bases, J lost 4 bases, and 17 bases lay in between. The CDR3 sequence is CASSLAGQRADTQYF. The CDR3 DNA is TGTGCCAGCAGCCTCGCCGGCCAGAGGGCAGATACGCAGTATTTT.

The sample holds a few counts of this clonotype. Here the CDR3 reads CSARDHKRGVFYEQYF. For the CDR3, the DNA is TGCAGTGCTAGAGATCATAAGCGGGGGGTGTTCTACGAGCAGTACTTC. The chain recombines TRBV20-1 with TRBJ2-7; TRBD2 matches 9 bases. Germline trimming cut 0 bases from V and 3 bases from J; bases unmatched to any gene: 9. The V gene's germline CDR1 is DFQATT and CDR2 SNEGSKA (reference sequence). This CDR3 has 16 amino acids.

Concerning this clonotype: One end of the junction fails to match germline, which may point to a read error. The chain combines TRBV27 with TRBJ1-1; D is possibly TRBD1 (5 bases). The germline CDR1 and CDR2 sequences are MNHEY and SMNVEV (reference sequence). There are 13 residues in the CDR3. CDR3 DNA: TGTGCCAGCAGTTTGGCAGGGCCGACTGGAGCTTTCTTT. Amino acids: CASSLAGPTGAFF.

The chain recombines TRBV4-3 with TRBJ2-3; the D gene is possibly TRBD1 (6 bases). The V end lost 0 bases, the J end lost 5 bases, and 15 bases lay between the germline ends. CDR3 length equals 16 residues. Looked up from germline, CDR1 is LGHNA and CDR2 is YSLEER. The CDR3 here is CASSQDRGRGGDTQYF. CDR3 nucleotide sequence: TGCGCCAGCAGCCAAGACAGGGGACGGGGTGGAGATACGCAGTATTTT.

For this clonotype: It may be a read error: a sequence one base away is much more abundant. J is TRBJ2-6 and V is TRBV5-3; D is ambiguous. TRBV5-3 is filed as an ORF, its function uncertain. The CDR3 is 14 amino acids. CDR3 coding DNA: TGTACCAGCAGCGAAGGCTCTGGGGCCAACGTCCTGACTTTC. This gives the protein CTSSEGSGANVLTF.

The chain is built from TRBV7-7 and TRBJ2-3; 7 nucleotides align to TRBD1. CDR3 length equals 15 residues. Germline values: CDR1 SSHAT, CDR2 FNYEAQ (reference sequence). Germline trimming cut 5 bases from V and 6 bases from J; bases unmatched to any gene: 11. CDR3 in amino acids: CASSPGGYGADTQYF. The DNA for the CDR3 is TGTGCCAGCAGCCCAGGGGGTTACGGGGCGGATACGCAGTATTTT.

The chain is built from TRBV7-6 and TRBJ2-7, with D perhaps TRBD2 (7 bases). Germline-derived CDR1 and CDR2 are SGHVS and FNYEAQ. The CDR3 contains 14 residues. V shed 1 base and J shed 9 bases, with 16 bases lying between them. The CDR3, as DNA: TGTGCCAGCAGCTTAGAAGCCGGGGGGCCGGTGCAGTACTTC. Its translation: CASSLEAGGPVQYF.

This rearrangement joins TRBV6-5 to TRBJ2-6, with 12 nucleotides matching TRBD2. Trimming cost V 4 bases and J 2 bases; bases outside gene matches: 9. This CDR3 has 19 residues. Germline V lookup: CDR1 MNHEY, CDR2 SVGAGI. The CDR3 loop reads CASSSRDLAGGPGANVLTF. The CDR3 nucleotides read TGTGCCAGCAGTTCCCGGGATCTAGCGGGGGGGCCTGGGGCCAACGTCCTGACTTTC.

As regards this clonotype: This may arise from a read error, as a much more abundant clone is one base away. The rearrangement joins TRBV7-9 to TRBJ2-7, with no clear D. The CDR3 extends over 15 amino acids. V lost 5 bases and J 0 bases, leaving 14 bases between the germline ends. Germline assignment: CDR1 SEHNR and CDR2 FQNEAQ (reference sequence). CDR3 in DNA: TGTGCCAGCAGCCCCTGGCACGGCAGCTCCTACGAGCAGTACTTC. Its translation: CASSPWHGSSYEQYF. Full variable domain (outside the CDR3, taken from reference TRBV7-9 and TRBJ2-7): DTGVSQNPRHKITKRGQNVTFRCDPISEHNRLYWYRQTLGQGPEFLTYFQNEAQLEKSRLLSDRFSAERPKGSFSTLEIQRTEQGDSAMYLCASSPWHGSSYEQYFGPGTRLTVT.

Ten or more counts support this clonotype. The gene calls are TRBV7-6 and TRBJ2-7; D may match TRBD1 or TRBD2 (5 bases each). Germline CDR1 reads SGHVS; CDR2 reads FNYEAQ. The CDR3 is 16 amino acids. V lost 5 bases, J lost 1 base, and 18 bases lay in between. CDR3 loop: CASSPGPGTLSYEQYF. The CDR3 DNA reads TGTGCCAGCAGCCCAGGGCCCGGGACCCTATCCTACGAGCAGTACTTC.

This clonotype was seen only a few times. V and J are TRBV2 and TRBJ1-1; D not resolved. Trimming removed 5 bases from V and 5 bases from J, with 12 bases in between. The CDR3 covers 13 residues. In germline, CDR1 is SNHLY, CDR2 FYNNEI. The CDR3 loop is CASSTNLETEAFF. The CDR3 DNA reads TGTGCCAGCAGTACGAATTTAGAGACTGAAGCTTTCTTT.

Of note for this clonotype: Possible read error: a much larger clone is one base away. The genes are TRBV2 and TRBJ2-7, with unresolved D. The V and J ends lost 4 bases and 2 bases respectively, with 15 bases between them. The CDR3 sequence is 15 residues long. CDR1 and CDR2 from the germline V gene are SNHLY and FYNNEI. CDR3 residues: CASSVERSPAYEQYF. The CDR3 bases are TGTGCCAGCAGTGTTGAGAGGTCCCCCGCCTACGAGCAGTACTTC.

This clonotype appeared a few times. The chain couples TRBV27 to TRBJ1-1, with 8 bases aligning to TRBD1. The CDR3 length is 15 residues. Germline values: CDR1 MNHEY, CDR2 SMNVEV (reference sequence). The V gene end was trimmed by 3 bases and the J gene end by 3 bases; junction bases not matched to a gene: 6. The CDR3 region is CASSFQGAMDTEAFF. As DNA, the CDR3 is TGTGCCAGCAGTTTCCAGGGGGCCATGGACACTGAAGCTTTCTTT.

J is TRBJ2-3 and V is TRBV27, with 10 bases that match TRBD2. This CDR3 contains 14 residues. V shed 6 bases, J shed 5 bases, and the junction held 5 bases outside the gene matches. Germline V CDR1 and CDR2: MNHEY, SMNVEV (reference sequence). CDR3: CASRLAGSIDTQYF. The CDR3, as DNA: TGTGCCAGCAGACTAGCGGGGTCTATAGATACGCAGTATTTT.

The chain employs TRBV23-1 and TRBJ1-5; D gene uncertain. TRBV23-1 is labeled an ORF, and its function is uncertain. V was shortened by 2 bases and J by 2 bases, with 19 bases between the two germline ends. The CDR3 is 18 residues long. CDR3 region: CASSQGPEGSMGNQPQHF. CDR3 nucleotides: TGCGCCAGCAGTCAAGGACCCGAGGGTAGTATGGGCAATCAGCCCCAGCATTTT.

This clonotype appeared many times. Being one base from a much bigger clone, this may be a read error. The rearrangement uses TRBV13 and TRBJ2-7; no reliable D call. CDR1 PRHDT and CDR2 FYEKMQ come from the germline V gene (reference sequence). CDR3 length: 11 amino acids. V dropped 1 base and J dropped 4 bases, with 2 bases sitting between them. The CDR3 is CASSLEYEQYF. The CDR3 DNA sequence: TGTGCCAGCAGCTTAGAGTACGAGCAGTACTTC.

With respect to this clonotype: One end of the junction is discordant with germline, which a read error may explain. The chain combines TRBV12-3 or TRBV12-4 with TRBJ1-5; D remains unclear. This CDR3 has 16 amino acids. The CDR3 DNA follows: TGTGTCAGCAGTTTCGGGAGCATAGGGAGCAATCAGCCCCAGCATTTT. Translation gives CVSSFGSIGSNQPQHF.

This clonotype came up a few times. This chain's CDR3 is CASSFGRGLLMGTDTQYF. In DNA form, the CDR3 reads TGTGCCAGCAGTTTCGGGAGGGGGCTATTAATGGGCACAGATACGCAGTATTTT. The chain recombines TRBV12-3 or TRBV12-4 with TRBJ2-3; possibly TRBD2 for D (8 bases). V lost 3 bases and J 1 base, leaving 20 bases between the germline ends. The CDR3 loop spans 18 amino acids.

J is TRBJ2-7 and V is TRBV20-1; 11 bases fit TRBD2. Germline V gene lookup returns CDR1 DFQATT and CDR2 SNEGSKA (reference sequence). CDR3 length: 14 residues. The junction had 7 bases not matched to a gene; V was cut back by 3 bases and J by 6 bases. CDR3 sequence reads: CSARGTSGFSEQYF. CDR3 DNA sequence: TGCAGTGCTAGGGGGACTAGCGGATTCAGCGAGCAGTACTTC.